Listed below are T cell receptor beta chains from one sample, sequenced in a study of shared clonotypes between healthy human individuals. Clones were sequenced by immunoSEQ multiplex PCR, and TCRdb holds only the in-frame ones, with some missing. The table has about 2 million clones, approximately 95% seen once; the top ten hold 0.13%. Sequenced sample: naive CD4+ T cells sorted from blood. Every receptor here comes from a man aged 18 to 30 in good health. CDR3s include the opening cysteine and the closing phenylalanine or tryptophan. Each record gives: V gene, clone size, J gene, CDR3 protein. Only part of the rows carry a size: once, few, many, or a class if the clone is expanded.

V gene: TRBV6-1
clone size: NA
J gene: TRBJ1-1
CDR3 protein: CASSVTGLGTEAFF

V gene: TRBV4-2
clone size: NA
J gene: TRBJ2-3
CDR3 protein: CASSPRGTRATDTQYF

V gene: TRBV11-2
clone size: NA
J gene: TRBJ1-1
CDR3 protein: CASSPRQGQNTEAFF

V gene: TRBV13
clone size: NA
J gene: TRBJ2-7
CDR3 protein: CASSLSLQGYEQYF

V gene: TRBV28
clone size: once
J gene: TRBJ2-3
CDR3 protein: CASSTGQGGTDTQYF

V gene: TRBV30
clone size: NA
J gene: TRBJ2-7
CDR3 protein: CAWSAGHAYEQYF

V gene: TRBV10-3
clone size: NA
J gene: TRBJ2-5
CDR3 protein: CAINSNRLAGGPETQYF

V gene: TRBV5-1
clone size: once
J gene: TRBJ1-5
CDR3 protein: CASSLPGEEGNQPQHF

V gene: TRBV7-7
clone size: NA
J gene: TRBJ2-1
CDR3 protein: CASSLHQQFF

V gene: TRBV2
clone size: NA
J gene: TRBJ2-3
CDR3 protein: CASRRRSDRGITDTQYF

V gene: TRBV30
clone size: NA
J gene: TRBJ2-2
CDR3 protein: CAWTSTLVGELFF

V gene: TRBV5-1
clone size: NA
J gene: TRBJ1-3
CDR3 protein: CASSLEPPISGNTIYF

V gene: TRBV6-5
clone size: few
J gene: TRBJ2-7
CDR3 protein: CASRPQRGSFYEQYF

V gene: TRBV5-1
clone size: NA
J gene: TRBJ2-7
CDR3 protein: CASSWDRGTEQYF

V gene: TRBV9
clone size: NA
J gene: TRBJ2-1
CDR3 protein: CASSSRLAGYNEQFF

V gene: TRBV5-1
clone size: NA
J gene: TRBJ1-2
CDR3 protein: CASSLGENYGYTF

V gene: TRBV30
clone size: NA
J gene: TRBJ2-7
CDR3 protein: CAWSVLRTGPYEQYF

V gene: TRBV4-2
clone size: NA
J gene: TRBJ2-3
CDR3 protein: CASSQNGLAGTDTQYF

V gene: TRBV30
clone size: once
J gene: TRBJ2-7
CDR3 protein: CAWSRPGVPPEEQYF

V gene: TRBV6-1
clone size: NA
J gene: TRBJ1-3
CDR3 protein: CASSESWRTVGNTIYF

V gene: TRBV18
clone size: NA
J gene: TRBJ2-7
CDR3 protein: CASSPGYSQGEQYF

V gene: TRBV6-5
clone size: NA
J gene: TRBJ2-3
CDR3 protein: CASRKQGAITDTQYF

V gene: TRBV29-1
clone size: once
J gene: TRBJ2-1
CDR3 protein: CSVDVAGQPYNEQFF

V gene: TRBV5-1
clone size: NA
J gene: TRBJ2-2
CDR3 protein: CASSSDPQGQGFTGELFF

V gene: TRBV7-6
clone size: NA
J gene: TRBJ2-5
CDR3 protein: CASSLVGSQETQYF

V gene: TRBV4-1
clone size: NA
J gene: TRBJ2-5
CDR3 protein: CASSQADSRRETQYF

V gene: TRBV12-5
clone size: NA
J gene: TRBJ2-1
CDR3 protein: CASGFTGTNEQFF

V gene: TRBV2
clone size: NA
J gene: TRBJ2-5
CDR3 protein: CASSDRRGQETQYF

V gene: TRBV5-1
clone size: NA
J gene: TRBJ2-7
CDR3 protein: CASSLGGTSSYEQYF